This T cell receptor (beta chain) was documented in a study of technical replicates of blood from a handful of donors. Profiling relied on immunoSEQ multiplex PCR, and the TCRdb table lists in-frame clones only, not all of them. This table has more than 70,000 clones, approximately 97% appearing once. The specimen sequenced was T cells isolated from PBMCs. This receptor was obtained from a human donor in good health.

CDR3 sequence: CASTLAGGLNEQFF. In DNA form, the CDR3 reads TGTGCCAGCACTTTGGCGGGGGGGCTGAATGAGCAGTTCTTC. The chain couples TRBV6-1 to TRBJ2-1; 9 nucleotides align to TRBD2. V shed 7 bases, J shed 7 bases, and the junction held 8 bases outside the gene matches. The CDR3 extends over 14 amino acids. The germline V gene has CDR1 MNHNS and CDR2 SASEGT.